Listed below are T cell receptor beta chains from one sample, sequenced in a study of cytotoxic CD8 clonotypes in ibrutinib-treated CLL. Sequenced by immunoSEQ multiplex PCR; TCRdb stores in-frame clones only, minus some. The repertoire includes hundreds of thousands of clones, roughly two thirds of them detected once, and 5% to 6.5% sits in the top ten. Sequenced material: PBMCs, taken after 36 months of ibrutinib treatment. Receptor source: a human donor with chronic lymphocytic leukemia. CDR3s include the opening cysteine and the closing phenylalanine or tryptophan. The order of the fields is V gene, CDR3 protein.

V gene: TRBV10-3
CDR3 protein: CAISESPNIDTEAFF

V gene: TRBV15
CDR3 protein: CATSKLAGVSYEQYF

V gene: TRBV5-1
CDR3 protein: CASSLDRGDTGELFF

V gene: TRBV13
CDR3 protein: CASSLERDYEQYF

V gene: TRBV6-6
CDR3 protein: CASTPGPQPQHF

V gene: TRBV5-1
CDR3 protein: CASSLGTDSGNTIYF

V gene: TRBV5-1
CDR3 protein: CASSLGLAGGKYQETQYF

V gene: TRBV5-6
CDR3 protein: CASSLPVGRRDLNTGELFF

V gene: TRBV27
CDR3 protein: CASSGQGNPGANVLTF

V gene: TRBV7-9
CDR3 protein: CASSLEGGVLSYEQYF

V gene: TRBV4-1
CDR3 protein: CASSQVGGTSPPDTQYF

V gene: TRBV4-1
CDR3 protein: CASSHPPPTPYNEQFF

V gene: TRBV29-1
CDR3 protein: CSVEGSKYQETQYF

V gene: TRBV4-2
CDR3 protein: CASSQEPGQMNTEAFF

V gene: TRBV11-1
CDR3 protein: CASRRQFGNTIYF

V gene: TRBV2
CDR3 protein: CASSRGDTDTQYF

V gene: TRBV4-1
CDR3 protein: CASSHPSRTGANVLTF

V gene: TRBV28
CDR3 protein: CASSSPALYNEQFF

V gene: TRBV4-2
CDR3 protein: CASSQGYKAAKIHEQYF

V gene: TRBV7-6
CDR3 protein: CASSLSGPQETQYF

V gene: TRBV28
CDR3 protein: CASRTGGGYEQYF

V gene: TRBV6-1
CDR3 protein: CASSLDRGRAFF